Listed below are T cell receptor beta chains from one sample, sequenced in a study of regulatory T cells in long-lasting Graves disease. TCRdb processed the multiplex PCR reads anew with MiXCR; each CDR3 protein has one entry. The sample consists of some 330,000 distinct CDR3 sequences, approximately 25% of them appearing once. The sequencing used peripheral blood mononuclear cells (PBMCs), collected when the disease was refractory, from a patient treated with antithyroid drugs. These receptors were collected from a woman between 35 and 50 years old with Graves disease. Each CDR3 is given with its conserved first and last residue. D genes are given only for firm matches. A row's size may be missing; if present it is once, few, many or a size class.

cdr3_nt: TGTGCCAGCAGCTCTGGACATGTTCACCAAGAGACCCAGTACTTC
cdr3_aa: CASSSGHVHQETQYF
j_call: TRBJ2-5
clone_size: many
v_call: TRBV7-8
d_call: NA

cdr3_nt: TGTGCCAGCAGCCAGGGACTAGGGGAGCAGTACTTC
cdr3_aa: CASSQGLGEQYF
j_call: TRBJ2-7
clone_size: NA
v_call: TRBV3-1
d_call: TRBD2

cdr3_nt: TGTGCCAGCAGTTTACGTATCGGACAGTTGAACACTGAAGCTTTCTTT
cdr3_aa: CASSLRIGQLNTEAFF
j_call: TRBJ1-1
clone_size: many
v_call: TRBV27
d_call: NA

cdr3_nt: TGCGCCAGCAGCCCGGGGGCTGATAGGAAGACCCAGTACTTC
cdr3_aa: CASSPGADRKTQYF
j_call: TRBJ2-5
clone_size: few
v_call: TRBV4-1
d_call: NA

cdr3_nt: TGTGCCAGCAGCTTAGGCAGGGTTACTGAAGCTTTCTTT
cdr3_aa: CASSLGRVTEAFF
j_call: TRBJ1-1
clone_size: many
v_call: TRBV7-9
d_call: NA

cdr3_nt: TGTGCCAGCAGCTTAGAAGGGACAATCACAGATACGCAGTATTTT
cdr3_aa: CASSLEGTITDTQYF
j_call: TRBJ2-3
clone_size: NA
v_call: TRBV7-9
d_call: NA

cdr3_nt: TGTGCCAGCAAGGCGGGGGCCTCCTATAATTCACCCCTCCACTTT
cdr3_aa: CASKAGASYNSPLHF
j_call: TRBJ1-6
clone_size: NA
v_call: TRBV2
d_call: NA

cdr3_nt: TGCAGCGTTGCGCAAGGCCAGGGGGCATACACCATATATTTT
cdr3_aa: CSVAQGQGAYTIYF
j_call: TRBJ1-3
clone_size: few
v_call: TRBV29-1
d_call: TRBD1

cdr3_nt: TGTGCCAGCAGTACCGGTTGGGGTGGCAATCAGCCCCAGCATTTT
cdr3_aa: CASSTGWGGNQPQHF
j_call: TRBJ1-5
clone_size: NA
v_call: TRBV9
d_call: NA

cdr3_nt: TGTGCCAGCAGTGATGGTGACTCCTTGCAGCCCCAGCATTTT
cdr3_aa: CASSDGDSLQPQHF
j_call: TRBJ1-5
clone_size: few
v_call: TRBV25-1
d_call: NA

cdr3_nt: TGTGCCAGCAGAACTAGCGGGAGGGTTGAGCAGTTCTTC
cdr3_aa: CASRTSGRVEQFF
j_call: TRBJ2-1
clone_size: many
v_call: TRBV6-1
d_call: TRBD2

cdr3_nt: TGTGCCATCAGTGGAGGGACGTGGGGGAGGGATGAGCAGTTCTTC
cdr3_aa: CAISGGTWGRDEQFF
j_call: TRBJ2-1
clone_size: NA
v_call: TRBV10-3
d_call: TRBD2

cdr3_nt: TGTGCCAGTAGTCCCGGTCTGAATCAGCCCCAGCATTTT
cdr3_aa: CASSPGLNQPQHF
j_call: TRBJ1-5
clone_size: many
v_call: TRBV19
d_call: NA

cdr3_nt: TGTGCCAGCAGCTTAGCGGGACAGGGGGGAGCTTTCTTT
cdr3_aa: CASSLAGQGGAFF
j_call: TRBJ1-1
clone_size: many
v_call: TRBV11-2
d_call: TRBD1

cdr3_nt: TGTGCCAGCAGTTTGTTCAAAAAGGCACACGCAAGGAACTCGGAAGCTTTCTTT
cdr3_aa: CASSLFKKAHARNSEAFF
j_call: TRBJ1-1
clone_size: many
v_call: TRBV28
d_call: NA

cdr3_nt: TGTGCCAGCAGAACAGGGACGAGCGTCTACGAGCAGTACTTC
cdr3_aa: CASRTGTSVYEQYF
j_call: TRBJ2-7
clone_size: NA
v_call: TRBV5-5
d_call: NA

cdr3_nt: TGTGCCAGCAGTCTCTGGACAGGGGAAGAGACCCAGTACTTC
cdr3_aa: CASSLWTGEETQYF
j_call: TRBJ2-5
clone_size: many
v_call: TRBV27
d_call: TRBD1

cdr3_nt: TGTGCCAGCAGTTACTCGGAGGGGGCTGAAGCTTTCTTT
cdr3_aa: CASSYSEGAEAFF
j_call: TRBJ1-1
clone_size: many
v_call: TRBV6-5
d_call: NA

cdr3_nt: TGTGCCAGCAGTAGACAGGGAGGAGAGGAAAAACTGTTTTTT
cdr3_aa: CASSRQGGEEKLFF
j_call: TRBJ1-4
clone_size: many
v_call: TRBV28
d_call: TRBD1

cdr3_nt: TGTGCCAGCAGCCTACGGACAGGGGGCTACACTGAAGCTTTCTTT
cdr3_aa: CASSLRTGGYTEAFF
j_call: TRBJ1-1
clone_size: few
v_call: TRBV3-1
d_call: TRBD1

cdr3_nt: TGCAGCGTCGCCACCTTAGCGTCTAGCACAGATACGCAGTATTTT
cdr3_aa: CSVATLASSTDTQYF
j_call: TRBJ2-3
clone_size: once
v_call: TRBV29-1
d_call: NA

cdr3_nt: TGTGCCAGTGGACTAGCGGGAGCCGCCTACGAGCAGTACTTC
cdr3_aa: CASGLAGAAYEQYF
j_call: TRBJ2-7
clone_size: few
v_call: TRBV6-2/TRBV6-3
d_call: TRBD2

cdr3_nt: TGTGCCAGCAGCCTCCAGGCTTCTGGGGCCAACGTCCTGACTTTC
cdr3_aa: CASSLQASGANVLTF
j_call: TRBJ2-6
clone_size: once
v_call: TRBV7-2
d_call: NA

cdr3_nt: TGCGCCAGCAGCTTGTTCCTCCTGGACAGAAATGGCTACACCTTC
cdr3_aa: CASSLFLLDRNGYTF
j_call: TRBJ1-2
clone_size: NA
v_call: TRBV5-1
d_call: NA

cdr3_nt: TGTGCCAGCAGCTTAATGGGTAGATCCAACACCGGGGAGCTGTTTTTT
cdr3_aa: CASSLMGRSNTGELFF
j_call: TRBJ2-2
clone_size: NA
v_call: TRBV7-3
d_call: NA

cdr3_nt: TGTGCCAGCAGCCGTCTTATGGCCCCCCCTCTACCCACCGGGGAGCTGTTTTTT
cdr3_aa: CASSRLMAPPLPTGELFF
j_call: TRBJ2-2
clone_size: few
v_call: TRBV7-9
d_call: NA

cdr3_nt: TGTGCCAGCAGTTTAACGGCGGGAAGGCTGGTAGAGCAGTTCTTC
cdr3_aa: CASSLTAGRLVEQFF
j_call: TRBJ2-1
clone_size: NA
v_call: TRBV27
d_call: NA

cdr3_nt: TGTGCCAGCAGTGAAGCGCTTCTAACGGATAGCAATCAGCCCCAGCATTTT
cdr3_aa: CASSEALLTDSNQPQHF
j_call: TRBJ1-5
clone_size: many
v_call: TRBV2
d_call: NA

cdr3_nt: TGTGCCAGCAGCTTGTGGGGGGAGGCAGCCGGGGAGCTGTTTTTT
cdr3_aa: CASSLWGEAAGELFF
j_call: TRBJ2-2
clone_size: NA
v_call: TRBV11-2
d_call: NA

cdr3_nt: TGTGCCAGCAGTTCTACCGGAGGGGGGCTCTCCTACGAGCAGTACTTC
cdr3_aa: CASSSTGGGLSYEQYF
j_call: TRBJ2-7
clone_size: many
v_call: TRBV28
d_call: NA

cdr3_nt: TGTGCCAGCAGTCCCTGGAGGGAGAAAGGGGGGTACCAAGAGACCCAGTACTTC
cdr3_aa: CASSPWREKGGYQETQYF
j_call: TRBJ2-5
clone_size: many
v_call: TRBV28
d_call: NA

cdr3_nt: TGCGCCAGCACCTTGACTAGCGGGAGTGGCCTAAGCACAGATACGCAGTATTTT
cdr3_aa: CASTLTSGSGLSTDTQYF
j_call: TRBJ2-3
clone_size: NA
v_call: TRBV5-1
d_call: TRBD2

cdr3_nt: TGTGCCAGCAGGCCACCGGGACTAGATCCAGATACGCAGTATTTT
cdr3_aa: CASRPPGLDPDTQYF
j_call: TRBJ2-3
clone_size: few
v_call: TRBV7-2
d_call: TRBD2

cdr3_nt: TGTGCCAGCCGCCGGGGCACTCCCACAGATACGCAGTATTTT
cdr3_aa: CASRRGTPTDTQYF
j_call: TRBJ2-3
clone_size: many
v_call: TRBV11-2
d_call: NA

cdr3_nt: TGTGCCAGCAGTAAGGCACTCCGCGGTAATGAAAAACTGTTTTTT
cdr3_aa: CASSKALRGNEKLFF
j_call: TRBJ1-4
clone_size: NA
v_call: TRBV4-2
d_call: NA

cdr3_nt: TGTGCCAGCACCAACCCCCGGGACTATACAACCTACACAGATACGCAGTATTTT
cdr3_aa: CASTNPRDYTTYTDTQYF
j_call: TRBJ2-3
clone_size: few
v_call: TRBV28
d_call: TRBD2

cdr3_nt: TGTGCCAGCAGTGCACTAGCGGGATCCGCTGGGGCCTACGAGCAGTACTTC
cdr3_aa: CASSALAGSAGAYEQYF
j_call: TRBJ2-7
clone_size: many
v_call: TRBV6-1
d_call: TRBD2

cdr3_nt: TGTGCCAGCAGTTTCCTGGGCCGGACTGAAGCTTTCTTT
cdr3_aa: CASSFLGRTEAFF
j_call: TRBJ1-1
clone_size: few
v_call: TRBV6-5
d_call: NA

cdr3_nt: TGTGCCAGCAGCTTAGCGAGGGGAGACAGGACTGGAAACACCATATATTTT
cdr3_aa: CASSLARGDRTGNTIYF
j_call: TRBJ1-3
clone_size: few
v_call: TRBV7-2
d_call: NA

cdr3_nt: TGTGCCAGCAGTGTAATGGATGACCTCACTGAAGCTTTCTTT
cdr3_aa: CASSVMDDLTEAFF
j_call: TRBJ1-1
clone_size: many
v_call: TRBV2
d_call: NA

cdr3_nt: TGTGCCAGCAGTGAATCCGTTCCGGGAAGGGAAGCTTTCTTT
cdr3_aa: CASSESVPGREAFF
j_call: TRBJ1-1
clone_size: many
v_call: TRBV6-1
d_call: NA

cdr3_nt: TGTGCCAGCAGCGAGAGCGGGACAGGGTTCCACGAGCAGTACTTC
cdr3_aa: CASSESGTGFHEQYF
j_call: TRBJ2-7
clone_size: NA
v_call: TRBV5-4
d_call: TRBD1

cdr3_nt: TGTGCCAGCAGTTTCAGCCTTAACACTGAAGCTTTCTTT
cdr3_aa: CASSFSLNTEAFF
j_call: TRBJ1-1
clone_size: many
v_call: TRBV7-9
d_call: NA

cdr3_nt: TGTGCCAGCAGCTCCCCGACAGGGTCGGGCAATCAGCCCCAGCATTTT
cdr3_aa: CASSSPTGSGNQPQHF
j_call: TRBJ1-5
clone_size: NA
v_call: TRBV7-8
d_call: TRBD1

cdr3_nt: TGTGCCAGCAGCATCGCAGGGGGCAATCAGCCCCAGCATTTT
cdr3_aa: CASSIAGGNQPQHF
j_call: TRBJ1-5
clone_size: many
v_call: TRBV19
d_call: NA